These T cell receptor beta chains were read from a single sample in a study of blood T cell repertoires in COVID-19. Sequencing was performed with immunoSEQ multiplex PCR; in TCRdb, only in-frame clones are kept and a portion is missing. The sample records around 150,000 clones, roughly 79% being singletons. The material sequenced was peripheral blood. The receptors shown here come from a woman aged 55-69 years with active or convalescent COVID-19. CDR3s include the opening cysteine and the closing phenylalanine or tryptophan. The order of the fields is D gene, V gene, CDR3 length, J gene, clone size, CDR3 DNA, CDR3 protein. A D gene is named only where the DNA matches it firmly. Rows give clone size only sometimes, using once, few, many, or a class for an expanded clone.

.	TRBV6-5	14	TRBJ1-3	once	TGTGCCAGCAGTTCCGCGAGCTCTGGAAACACCATATATTTT	CASSSASSGNTIYF
.	TRBV27	14	TRBJ1-6	.	TGTGCCAGCAGTTTCCTGCAGTATAATTCACCCCTCCACTTT	CASSFLQYNSPLHF
TRBD2	TRBV9	15	TRBJ2-1	.	TGTGCCAGCAGCGCCCTAGCGGGAGGGTACAATGAGCAGTTCTTC	CASSALAGGYNEQFF
TRBD2	TRBV4-3	15	TRBJ2-3	.	TGCGCCAGCAGCCACACTAGCGGAGGCACAGATACGCAGTATTTT	CASSHTSGGTDTQYF
.	TRBV18	11	TRBJ1-1	once	TGTGCCAGCTCACCAGGGCTTGAAGCTTTCTTT	CASSPGLEAFF
.	TRBV1	15	TRBJ2-3	.	TGCACCAGCAGCCCCCTCGGGGAAAGCACAGATACGCAGTATTTT	CTSSPLGESTDTQYF
TRBD2	TRBV5-1	16	TRBJ2-5	once	TGCGCCAGCAGCTTGGAGGGTAGCGGGCTCCAAGAGACCCAGTACTTC	CASSLEGSGLQETQYF
TRBD2	TRBV10-3	17	TRBJ2-2	.	TGTGCCACCTACGGACTAGCGGGGGGGCCCAAGACCGGGGAGCTGTTTTTT	CATYGLAGGPKTGELFF
TRBD1	TRBV19	16	TRBJ2-5	.	TGTGCCAGTAGTATAACAGGGACAGCGTTACAAGAGACCCAGTACTTC	CASSITGTALQETQYF
TRBD2	TRBV7-9	17	TRBJ2-7	.	TGTGCCAGCAGCTTTTTTACCGAATGGACTAGCGGGAGCGAGCAGTACTTC	CASSFFTEWTSGSEQYF
.	TRBV30	13	TRBJ1-1	.	TGTGCTTTATTATCAGCGGGTACTTTTGAAGCTTTCTTT	CALLSAGTFEAFF
TRBD1	TRBV2	14	TRBJ2-1	.	TGTGCCAGCAGGACGGGACAGGGGTTAGATGAGCAGTTCTTC	CASRTGQGLDEQFF
.	TRBV19	15	TRBJ1-5	.	TGTGCCAGTACCCCGGAGGTCTACCAAAATCAGCCCCAGCATTTT	CASTPEVYQNQPQHF
TRBD2	TRBV10-3	20	TRBJ2-1	.	TGTGCCATCAGTGAAAGCCTAGCGGGAGTCGGTCCGAGCTCCTACAATGAGCAGTTCTTC	CAISESLAGVGPSSYNEQFF
TRBD2	TRBV10-1	12	TRBJ2-1	.	TGCGCCAGCAGTTATAGACTAGCGGAGCAGTTCTTC	CASSYRLAEQFF
TRBD1	TRBV30	15	TRBJ2-1	.	TGTGCCTACACTGCCGGGACAGGGTGGTATAATGAGCAGTTCTTC	CAYTAGTGWYNEQFF
TRBD1	TRBV5-5	17	TRBJ1-6	.	TGTGCCAGCAGCTATCGGACCGGGACAGGGGGCGGTTCACCCCTCCACTTT	CASSYRTGTGGGSPLHF
.	TRBV2	13	TRBJ1-2	.	TGTGCCAGCACCCCAGTAGGGGGCTATGGCTACACCTTC	CASTPVGGYGYTF
.	TRBV28	16	TRBJ1-5	.	TGTGCCAGCAGAGGTGTCCGGGGGGCTTTCAATCAGCCCCAGCATTTT	CASRGVRGAFNQPQHF
.	TRBV24-1	14	TRBJ1-4	.	TGTGCCACCAGTGATTCGACAGGACTTGAAAAACTGTTTTTT	CATSDSTGLEKLFF
TRBD2	TRBV10-3	16	TRBJ2-7	.	TGTGCCATCAGTGAGGGTAGCGGGACGACTACCTACGAGCAGTACTTC	CAISEGSGTTTYEQYF
TRBD2	TRBV28	13	TRBJ2-5	.	TGTGCCAGCAGTTATGGCGGGAGAGAGACCCAGTACTTC	CASSYGGRETQYF
.	TRBV2	15	TRBJ1-2	.	TGTGCCAGCAGTGATCCGGGGGAAGAGGACTATGGCTACACCTTC	CASSDPGEEDYGYTF
TRBD1	TRBV19	13	TRBJ1-1	.	TGTGCCAGTAGCCTTACAGGGGCGGCTGAAGCTTTCTTT	CASSLTGAAEAFF
.	TRBV11-2	17	TRBJ2-1	.	TGTGCCAGCAGCCCCCACGCCGGGACACAGGGTGCGGGTGAGCAGTTCTTC	CASSPHAGTQGAGEQFF
.	TRBV19	16	TRBJ1-1	.	TGTGCCAGTAGTATAGATCAAGGACTCATAATCAATAACGGTTTCTTT	CASSIDQGLIINNGFF
.	TRBV5-1	14	TRBJ1-3	few	TGCGCCAGCAGCGGGCCCGACAGTACGAACACCATATATTTT	CASSGPDSTNTIYF
TRBD1	TRBV30	17	TRBJ1-5	.	TGTGCCTGGAGTGTTTTTGGGACAGGGGTTGGCAATCAGCCCCAGCATTTT	CAWSVFGTGVGNQPQHF
TRBD1	TRBV6-5	15	TRBJ2-2	.	TGTGCCAGCAAAGCCGGACAGGGGAACACCGGGGAGCTGTTTTTT	CASKAGQGNTGELFF
.	TRBV5-1	15	TRBJ1-1	once	TGCGCCAGCAGCTTGCAGACACCATTGAACACTGAAGCTTTCTTT	CASSLQTPLNTEAFF
.	TRBV30	12	TRBJ2-7	.	TGTGCCTTGGAGGGGGGGCCCTACGAGCAGTACTTC	CALEGGPYEQYF
TRBD1	TRBV4-2	16	TRBJ1-2	.	TGTGCCAGCAGCCAAGTGGGTCGAACAGGGGCCTCTGGCTACACCTTC	CASSQVGRTGASGYTF
TRBD1	TRBV7-2	14	TRBJ1-2	.	TGTGCCAGCAGCCCCGGGACAGATTCTTCAGGTTGCACCTTC	CASSPGTDSSGCTF
.	TRBV19	14	TRBJ1-4	.	TGTGCCAGTAGACCACAGGGAGCCAATGAAAAACTGTTTTTT	CASRPQGANEKLFF
.	TRBV6-5	15	TRBJ2-7	.	TGTGCCAGCAGTCGACCGAGGCAGGGTGGCTACGAGCAGTACTTC	CASSRPRQGGYEQYF
TRBD1	TRBV5-4	17	TRBJ2-2	.	TGTGCCAGCAGCTTGGAAGGCTCAGGGGGCGGGACCGGGGAGCTGTTTTTT	CASSLEGSGGGTGELFF
TRBD1	TRBV10-2	14	TRBJ2-1	once	TGCGCCAGCAGTGAGTCGACAGGGGTGGTTGAGCAGTTCTTC	CASSESTGVVEQFF
.	TRBV7-2	13	TRBJ1-1	.	TGTGCCAGCAGCTTGGGAGCGAACACTGAAGCTTTCTTT	CASSLGANTEAFF
TRBD1	TRBV5-1	14	TRBJ1-3	.	TGCGCCAGCAGCGCGGGACAGATAGGAAACACCATATATTTT	CASSAGQIGNTIYF
.	TRBV6-5	14	TRBJ1-2	.	TGTGCCAGCAGTTACTCTAGGCTAGAGCATGGCTACACCTTC	CASSYSRLEHGYTF
.	TRBV27	15	TRBJ1-6	few	TGTGCCAGCAGTTTACTCGGGTCCTGGGATTCACCCCTCCACTTT	CASSLLGSWDSPLHF
TRBD1	TRBV19	16	TRBJ2-2	.	TGTGCCAGTAGTGATTTGGACAGGGGAAGGACCGGGGAGCTGTTTTTT	CASSDLDRGRTGELFF
.	TRBV28	14	TRBJ2-1	.	TGTGCCAGCAGGGCTGGAGGGTCTCTTGCTGAGCAGTTCTTC	CASRAGGSLAEQFF
.	TRBV2	16	TRBJ2-7	once	TGTGCCAGCAGTGACTTTCCCAGTGCTAAAGCGGCCGAGCAGTACTTC	CASSDFPSAKAAEQYF
.	TRBV5-1	15	TRBJ2-1	.	TGCGCCAGCAGCTCCAGGGGTGATGGCTACAATGAGCAGTTCTTC	CASSSRGDGYNEQFF
TRBD2	TRBV27	18	TRBJ2-3	.	TGTGCCAGCAGTTTATTCAATCGACTAGCGGGAATAACAGATACGCAGTATTTT	CASSLFNRLAGITDTQYF
.	TRBV4-1	14	TRBJ1-4	few	TGCGCCAGCAGCCAAGCAGCCGACAGTGGAAAACTGTTTTTT	CASSQAADSGKLFF
.	TRBV6-5	14	TRBJ1-2	.	TGTGCCAGCAGTTCCGACAGCGTTCACTATGGCTACACCTTC	CASSSDSVHYGYTF
.	TRBV18	13	TRBJ1-2	.	TGTGCCAGCTCACCTTCGACAGCTAACGGCTACACCTTC	CASSPSTANGYTF
TRBD1	TRBV7-2	14	TRBJ1-5	.	TGTGCCAGCAGCCAAATTACAGGGGTTCAGCCCCAGCATTTT	CASSQITGVQPQHF
TRBD2	TRBV7-2	18	TRBJ2-1	.	TGTGCCAGCAGCTTAGTGGCCCTAGCGGGAGATTCATACAATGAGCAGTTCTTC	CASSLVALAGDSYNEQFF
TRBD2	TRBV2	14	TRBJ2-7	.	TGTGCCAGCAGTTTCAGCGGGAGGAACTACGAGCAGTACTTC	CASSFSGRNYEQYF
TRBD1	TRBV6-5	15	TRBJ2-1	.	TGTGCCAGCTCGGGGTTGGGACAGGGCAACAATGAGCAGTTCTTC	CASSGLGQGNNEQFF
.	TRBV28	16	TRBJ1-1	.	TGTGCCAGCAGTTCTCCATATCAGGGGATGAACACTGAAGCTTTCTTT	CASSSPYQGMNTEAFF